This TCR beta chain is from a study of blood T cell repertoires in COVID-19. Study details: Sites across the United States, Italy and Spain contributed samples from acute and convalescent COVID-19. The cDNA or gDNA used as material had been derived from T cells, B-cell-depleted T cells, or PBMCs.

The CDR3 sequence is 14 residues long. Deletions cut 6 bases from V and 5 bases from J, with 16 bases between. Germline loops: CDR1 MNHNY, CDR2 SVGAGI (reference sequence). Some clones are missing from TCRdb's copy, which holds only in-frame ones; the method was immunoSEQ multiplex PCR. Found here are some 230,000 clones, 84% of them singletons; the top ten hold approximately 5.1%. Sequenced material: peripheral blood. This receptor was taken from a woman aged 55-70 years who had recovered from COVID-19. This rearrangement joins TRBV6-6 to TRBJ2-5; D gene ambiguous. DNA for the CDR3: TGTGCCAGCAGCCCAAGACTGGCCCCTGAGACCCAGTACTTC. Amino acid sequence: CASSPRLAPETQYF.